The 20 T cell receptor beta chains reported below all come from one sample, sequenced in a study of T cells in narcolepsy. Generated by immunoSEQ multiplex PCR, the TCRdb table keeps only in-frame clones and is missing some. The sample has about 35,000 clones; around 80% are singletons. Specimen: memory (CD45RA-) CD4+ T cells from blood. These receptors were taken from a human donor in good health.

The genes are TRBV6-1 and TRBJ1-2, with TRBD1 matching over 7 bases. The CDR3 covers 14 residues. CDR1 is MNHNS, CDR2 SASEGT, per germline. V was clipped by 2 bases and J by 2 bases; unmatched bases: 2. The CDR3, as DNA: TGTGCCAGCAGTGAAACGGGACAGAACTATGGCTACACCTTC. Translated: CASSETGQNYGYTF.

The chain recombines TRBV28 with TRBJ2-4; D possibly corresponds to TRBD1 (6 bases). Germline V gives CDR1 MDHEN, CDR2 SYDVKM. V gave up 3 bases and J gave up 0 bases, with 6 bases separating them. The CDR3 loop spans 14 amino acids. The CDR3 loop is CASSLGQAKNIQYF. The CDR3 DNA reads TGTGCCAGCAGTTTGGGACAAGCCAAAAACATTCAGTACTTC.

This sequence joins TRBV4-3 and TRBJ1-1, with D hard to call. The ends were cut back, 0 bases at V and 8 bases at J, with 10 bases in the middle. The length of the CDR3 is 13 residues. Germline assignment: CDR1 LGHNA and CDR2 YSLEER. The CDR3 here is CASSQERMKEAFF. In DNA form, the CDR3 reads TGCGCCAGCAGCCAAGAGAGGATGAAAGAAGCTTTCTTT.

About this clone itself: At the DNA level, this CDR3 is encoded by other sequences in the same sample as well. The V gene is TRBV6-6, the J gene TRBJ2-5, with TRBD2 identical over 7 bases. The V segment lost 0 bases and the J segment 7 bases; nucleotides outside the gene matches: 5. Germline-derived CDR1 and CDR2 are MNHNY and SVGAGI (reference sequence). The CDR3 runs to 14 residues. The CDR3 spells CASSYSEWGGTQYF. The CDR3 coding sequence is TGTGCCAGCAGTTACTCGGAGTGGGGGGGGACCCAGTACTTC.

This chain links TRBV19 with TRBJ2-1, with TRBD2 matching 15 bases. V shed 1 base and J 9 bases; nucleotides not matched to a gene: 10. CDR1 LNHDA and CDR2 SQIVND come from the germline V gene (reference sequence). CDR3 length: 18 amino acids. CDR3 nucleotides: TGTGCCAGTAGTATAGGGTTCTCGAGGGGACTAGCGGGGGGTGAGCAGTTCTTC. Translated: CASSIGFSRGLAGGEQFF.

The rearrangement uses TRBV19 and TRBJ2-4; unclear D gene. Germline V lookup: CDR1 LNHDA, CDR2 SQIVND (reference sequence). Trimming removed 5 bases at V and 7 bases at J, with 15 bases between. The CDR3 runs 14 residues. CDR3 loop: CASSSSQFSNIQYF. Written as DNA, the CDR3 is TGTGCCAGTAGTTCCTCCCAATTCTCCAACATTCAGTACTTC.

The chain has TRBV10-3 and TRBJ1-1; D possibly corresponds to TRBD1 (5 bases). The CDR3 extends over 15 amino acids. The germline V and J ends were trimmed by 0 bases and 1 base, with 9 bases remaining between them. The germline CDR1 and CDR2 sequences are ENHRY and SYGVKD. This chain's CDR3 is CAISESGGGNTEAFF. CDR3 coding DNA: TGTGCCATCAGTGAGTCTGGGGGGGGGAACACTGAAGCTTTCTTT.

V and J are TRBV7-8 and TRBJ2-3; 9 bases fit TRBD1. After removal of 3 bases from V and 2 bases from J, the junction contained 6 bases not matched to a gene. The CDR3 is 16 amino acids. CDR1 and CDR2 from the germline V gene are SGHVS and FQNEAQ. The CDR3 is CASSLAGTGPTDTQYF. The CDR3 DNA reads TGTGCCAGCAGCTTGGCCGGGACAGGGCCCACAGATACGCAGTATTTT.

The V and J genes are TRBV7-2 and TRBJ1-6; D gene ambiguous. Germline V gene data show CDR1 as SGHTA and CDR2 as FQGNSA. V lost 1 base, J lost 2 bases, and 6 bases lay in between. CDR3 length: 15 residues. Written as DNA, the CDR3 is TGTGCCAGCAGCTTAGAGAGGGCCTATAATTCACCCCTCCACTTT. Its translation is CASSLERAYNSPLHF.

This sequence joins TRBV10-3 and TRBJ2-6; D remains ambiguous. V lost 0 bases, J lost 1 base, and 4 bases lay in between. The germline V gene has CDR1 ENHRY and CDR2 SYGVKD. The CDR3 consists of 15 residues. CDR3 bases: TGTGCCATCAGTGAGTCTCGATCTGGGGCCAACGTCCTGACTTTC. Its protein is CAISESRSGANVLTF.

The chain links TRBV5-1 to TRBJ2-7, with 8 nucleotides matching TRBD1. The ends lost 0 bases at V and 4 bases at J; junction bases unmatched: 3. Germline CDR1 reads SGHRS; CDR2 reads YFSETQ. This CDR3 has 14 residues. This CDR3 reads CASSLDRTGYEQYF. CDR3 DNA: TGCGCCAGCAGCTTGGATAGGACAGGGTACGAGCAGTACTTC.

The chain links TRBV4-3 to TRBJ1-1, with D maybe TRBD1 (6 bases). This CDR3 has 17 residues. Deletions cut 1 base from V and 0 bases from J, with 15 bases between. CDR1 is LGHNA, CDR2 YSLEER, per germline. The CDR3 DNA sequence: TGCGCCAGCAGCCAAGTTCCAGGGGCGACCTTGAACACTGAAGCTTTCTTT. As protein: CASSQVPGATLNTEAFF.

This sequence joins TRBV18 and TRBJ2-7, with 8 bases lining up with TRBD2. The CDR3 has 16 amino acids. The ends lost 3 bases at V and 2 bases at J; junction bases unmatched: 9. Per the germline V gene, CDR1 is KGHSH and CDR2 is LQKENI. CDR3 amino acids: CASSPRSGGLPYEQYF. CDR3 sequence (DNA): TGTGCCAGCTCACCTAGGAGCGGGGGTCTACCCTACGAGCAGTACTTC.

This clone was recorded a few times. This chain uses TRBV4-3 with TRBJ1-5; D is unresolved. Germline CDR1 is LGHNA and CDR2 is YSLEER. CDR3 length: 15 residues. Trimming pared 4 bases from V and 7 bases from J, leaving 17 bases between. The CDR3 nucleotides are TGCGCCAGCAGCCCCCGGAACCTCGGAGACCAGCCCCAGCATTTT. Residues: CASSPRNLGDQPQHF.

A single count supports this clone. The V and J genes are TRBV28 and TRBJ1-2, with D hard to call. V shed 4 bases and J shed 4 bases, with 7 bases lying between them. Germline-derived CDR1 and CDR2 are MDHEN and SYDVKM. This CDR3 is built from 12 residues. CDR3 nucleotide sequence: TGTGCCAGCAGTTCACAGAGCTATGGCTACACCTTC. It encodes CASSSQSYGYTF.

The genes are TRBV6-4 and TRBJ1-1; possibly TRBD1 for D (5 bases). Germline CDR1 and CDR2: MRHNA and SNTAGT. The CDR3 sequence is 14 residues long. The V and J ends lost 5 bases and 1 base respectively, with 11 bases between them. The CDR3 coding sequence is TGTGCCAGCAGTATACGGGGCGGGAACACTGAAGCTTTCTTT. This sequence encodes CASSIRGGNTEAFF.

This chain uses TRBV11-2 with TRBJ2-7; D is unclear. V was trimmed by 5 bases and J by 0 bases, leaving 11 bases between them. The CDR3 has 14 amino acids. Germline CDR1 is SGHAT and CDR2 is FQNNGV. The CDR3 sequence is CASSSRAYSYEQYF. The CDR3 nucleotides read TGTGCCAGCAGCAGTCGAGCCTACTCCTACGAGCAGTACTTC.

The gene calls are TRBV23-1 and TRBJ2-5; D possibly matches TRBD1 or TRBD2 (6 bases each). The DNA end is more similar to TRBJ2-7, so the J call may be wrong. TRBV23-1 qualifies as an ORF whose function is uncertain. The CDR3 consists of 16 residues. CDR3 in DNA: TGCGCCAGCAGCACCGTAAGGGGGGTGGCTTCCTACGAGCAGTACTTC. Its translation is CASSTVRGVASYEQYF.

The rearrangement joins TRBV27 to TRBJ2-7; D is undetermined. Between the trimmed V and J ends, which lost 8 bases and 3 bases, there was a span of 14 bases. CDR3 length: 13 amino acids. Per germline, CDR1 MNHEY and CDR2 SMNVEV (reference sequence). This CDR3 is CASGSWVGYEQYF. The CDR3 DNA reads TGTGCCAGCGGCTCCTGGGTGGGCTACGAGCAGTACTTC.

This rearrangement joins TRBV7-9 to TRBJ2-6, with D perhaps matching TRBD1 (6 bases). Trimming left V 5 bases short and J 2 bases short, with 13 bases between. The germline CDR1 and CDR2 sequences are SEHNR and FQNEAQ (reference sequence). The CDR3 is 16 residues long. The CDR3 reads CASSVPGATGANVLTF. The CDR3 bases are TGTGCCAGCAGCGTCCCAGGGGCGACTGGGGCCAACGTCCTGACTTTC.